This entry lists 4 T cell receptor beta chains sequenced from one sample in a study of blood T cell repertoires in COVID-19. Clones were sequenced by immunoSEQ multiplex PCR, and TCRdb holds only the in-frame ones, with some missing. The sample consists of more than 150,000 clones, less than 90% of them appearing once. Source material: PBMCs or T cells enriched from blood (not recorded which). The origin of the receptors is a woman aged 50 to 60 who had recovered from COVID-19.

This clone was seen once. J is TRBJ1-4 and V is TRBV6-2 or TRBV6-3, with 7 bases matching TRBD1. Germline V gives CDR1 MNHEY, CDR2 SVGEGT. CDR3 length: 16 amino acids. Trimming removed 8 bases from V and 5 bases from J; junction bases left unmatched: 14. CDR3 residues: CASGPGRDRRNEKLFF. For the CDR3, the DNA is TGTGCCAGCGGCCCCGGCCGGGACAGACGGAATGAAAAACTGTTTTTT.

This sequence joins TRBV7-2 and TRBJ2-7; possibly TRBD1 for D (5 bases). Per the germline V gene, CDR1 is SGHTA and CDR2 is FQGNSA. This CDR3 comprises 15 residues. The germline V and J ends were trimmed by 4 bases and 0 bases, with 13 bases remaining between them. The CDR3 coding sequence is TGTGCCAGCAGCTGGGGTAAGGGGCCCTCCTACGAGCAGTACTTC. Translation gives CASSWGKGPSYEQYF.

In nucleotides, the CDR3 is TGTGCCAGCTTCAGGAGGGGATTGGAAAATCAGCCCCAGCATTTT. Its protein product is CASFRRGLENQPQHF. V and J are TRBV28 and TRBJ1-5, with a possible D match to TRBD1 (5 bases). CDR3 length equals 15 residues. Germline V gene data show CDR1 as MDHEN and CDR2 as SYDVKM. The germline V and J ends were trimmed by 8 bases and 4 bases, with 18 bases remaining between them.

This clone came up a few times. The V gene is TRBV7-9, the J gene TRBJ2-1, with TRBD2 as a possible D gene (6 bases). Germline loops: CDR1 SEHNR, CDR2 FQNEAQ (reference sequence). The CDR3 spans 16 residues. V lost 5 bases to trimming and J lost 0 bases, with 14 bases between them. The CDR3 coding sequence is TGTGCCAGCAGCGGGCGGGACTTGCTCTCCTACAATGAGCAGTTCTTC. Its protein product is CASSGRDLLSYNEQFF.